What follows are 25 T cell receptor beta chains derived from one specimen sequenced in a study of a mutant IDH1 vaccine in newly diagnosed glioma. The antigens for these receptors are not known. Repertoires were generated with immunoSEQ multiplex PCR, while TCRdb's copy carries only in-frame clones and drops some. The sample records 35,000 to 40,000 clones, 84% being singletons. The time point is: week 11, during vaccination. With topical imiquimod, each dose of the vaccine consisted of 300 ug of mutant IDH1 20-mer peptide. Sample: PBMCs, taken from a glioma patient whose treatment included an IDH1 peptide vaccine. These receptors were obtained from a man aged 40-49 years with glioma.

The J gene is TRBJ1-2, the V gene TRBV2, with D maybe TRBD1 (5 bases). Germline assignment: CDR1 SNHLY and CDR2 FYNNEI. Trimming cost V 5 bases and J 7 bases, with 14 bases left between them. The CDR3 runs to 13 residues. In DNA, the CDR3 is TGTGCCAGCAGTTCCGGACGGGGCCTTGGCTACACCTTC. Protein: CASSSGRGLGYTF.

The genes are TRBV2 and TRBJ2-5; no clear D gene. Germline V CDR1 and CDR2: SNHLY, FYNNEI. The CDR3 has 14 amino acids. V was trimmed by 0 bases and J by 5 bases, leaving 10 bases between them. The chain's CDR3 is CASSEALVRETQYF. CDR3 DNA: TGTGCCAGCAGTGAAGCTCTGGTTCGGGAGACCCAGTACTTC.

The chain employs TRBV5-1 and TRBJ2-7; TRBD1 agrees at 7 bases. The CDR3 is 16 amino acids. The V gene end was trimmed by 6 bases and the J gene end by 6 bases; junction bases not matched to a gene: 18. Germline V CDR1 and CDR2: SGHRS, YFSETQ. CDR3 DNA: TGCGCCAGCAAAATGGACAGGCAGTGGGCTAGTGGCGAGCAGTACTTC. It codes for CASKMDRQWASGEQYF.

The chain is built from TRBV10-1 and TRBJ1-1, with D unresolved. V was cut by 3 bases and J by 11 bases, with 16 bases left in between. Germline CDR1 and CDR2: WNHNN and SYGVQD (reference sequence). This CDR3 is 13 amino acids long. The CDR3 loop reads CASSERVPRTAFF. The CDR3, as DNA: TGCGCCAGCAGTGAACGGGTACCGCGGACGGCTTTCTTT.

The chain combines TRBV29-1 with TRBJ2-7, with D perhaps TRBD2 (6 bases). V lost 6 bases to trimming and J lost 4 bases, with 16 bases between them. The germline V gene has CDR1 SQVTM and CDR2 ANQGSEA. This CDR3 comprises 13 residues. CDR3 coding DNA: TGCAGCGTGGCGGGACGGCCGCCTTACGAGCAGTACTTC. Its translation is CSVAGRPPYEQYF.

The rearrangement links TRBV7-2 to TRBJ1-1; maybe TRBD1 (5 bases). The V end was cut by 3 bases, the J end by 2 bases, with 7 bases between. The CDR3 runs to 13 residues. The V gene's germline CDR1 is SGHTA and CDR2 FQGNSA. Written as DNA, the CDR3 is TGTGCCAGCAGCTTTCAGGGAAACACTGAAGCTTTCTTT. Translating it yields CASSFQGNTEAFF.

V usage is TRBV6-6 and J usage is TRBJ1-1; D uncertain. Trimming shortened V by 4 bases and J by 2 bases, and 17 bases separated the two germline ends. Germline V CDR1 and CDR2: MNHNY, SVGAGI (reference sequence). CDR3 size: 16 residues. CDR3 DNA: TGTGCCAGCAGTTTTGTCGGGATGGGATCAAACACTGAAGCTTTCTTT. It codes for CASSFVGMGSNTEAFF.

This chain links TRBV15 with TRBJ2-1; D remains unclear. CDR1 is LNHNV, CDR2 YYDKDF, per germline (reference sequence). The germline V and J ends were trimmed by 1 base and 8 bases, with 9 bases remaining between them. This CDR3 is 13 amino acids long. The CDR3 nucleotides are TGTGCCACCAGCAGAGTTCTGGTCGATGAGCAGTTCTTC. This translates into CATSRVLVDEQFF.

V gene TRBV5-1 combines with J gene TRBJ2-7; D call uncertain. V was clipped by 0 bases and J by 3 bases, with 4 bases between them. CDR1 and CDR2 (germline): SGHRS, YFSETQ. CDR3 length: 12 residues. CDR3 sequence reads: CASSLGFYEQYF. CDR3 bases: TGCGCCAGCAGCTTGGGCTTCTACGAGCAGTACTTC. Full variable domain (rest looked up from reference TRBV5-1 and TRBJ2-7): KAGVTQTPRYLIKTRGQQVTLSCSPISGHRSVSWYQQTPGQGLQFLFEYFSETQRNKGNFPGRFSGRQFSNSRSEMNVSTLELGDSALYLCASSLGFYEQYFGPGTRLTVT.

The chain is built from TRBV5-1 and TRBJ1-1; maybe TRBD1 (5 bases). The CDR3 is 13 residues long. Germline V gene sequence: CDR1 SGHRS, CDR2 YFSETQ. The V end lost 3 bases, the J end lost 4 bases, and 10 bases lay between the germline ends. This CDR3 reads CASSWRGSTEAFF. The CDR3 nucleotides read TGCGCCAGCAGCTGGAGGGGTTCCACTGAAGCTTTCTTT. The variable domain in full, with the rest retrieved from reference TRBV5-1 and TRBJ1-1, is KAGVTQTPRYLIKTRGQQVTLSCSPISGHRSVSWYQQTPGQGLQFLFEYFSETQRNKGNFPGRFSGRQFSNSRSEMNVSTLELGDSALYLCASSWRGSTEAFFGQGTRLTVV.

The table lists this clone with a count of one. The chain uses TRBV7-8 and TRBJ2-3, with 8 bases identical to TRBD2. CDR1 and CDR2 (germline): SGHVS, FQNEAQ. The CDR3 covers 16 residues. Trimming removed 0 bases from V and 6 bases from J; junction bases left unmatched: 8. In DNA, the CDR3 is TGTGCCAGCAGCTTAGCTAGCGGGATTTCTTCGGATACGCAGTATTTT. This gives the protein CASSLASGISSDTQYF.

This sequence joins TRBV6-5 and TRBJ1-2, with D tentatively TRBD1 (6 bases). The V end lost 7 bases, the J end lost 0 bases, and 9 bases lay between the germline ends. This CDR3 comprises 13 residues. Per germline, CDR1 MNHEY and CDR2 SVGAGI. In DNA, the CDR3 is TGTGCCAGCATCGGGACACCTAACTATGGCTACACCTTC. It encodes CASIGTPNYGYTF.

J is TRBJ2-3 and V is TRBV5-1, with a possible D match to TRBD1 (5 bases). Germline CDR1 reads SGHRS; CDR2 reads YFSETQ. There are 14 residues in the CDR3. V lost 0 bases to trimming and J lost 3 bases, with 8 bases between them. CDR3 sequence: CASSLEKGTDTQYF. DNA of the CDR3: TGCGCCAGCAGCTTGGAGAAGGGGACAGATACGCAGTATTTT.

This chain connects TRBV6-1 to TRBJ1-2; weak D call: TRBD1 (5 bases). The germline CDR1 and CDR2 sequences are MNHNS and SASEGT. Trimming took off 7 bases at V and 7 bases at J, with 22 bases between the two ends. CDR3 length: 15 amino acids. CDR3 protein: CASISLDTSVGGYTF. The CDR3, as DNA: TGTGCCAGCATTTCCTTGGACACTTCGGTAGGTGGCTACACCTTC.

The chain has TRBV2 and TRBJ2-6; D gene unclear. The V end was cut by 2 bases, the J end by 4 bases, with 6 bases between. From germline, CDR1 is SNHLY and CDR2 FYNNEI. The CDR3 contains 14 residues. The chain's CDR3 is CASSERTGANVLTF. The CDR3 DNA sequence: TGTGCCAGCAGTGAAAGGACCGGGGCCAACGTCCTGACTTTC.

The chain combines TRBV5-1 with TRBJ2-5; D uncertain. Trimming stripped 4 bases from V and 3 bases from J, with 10 bases between. The CDR3 loop spans 13 amino acids. Germline CDR1 reads SGHRS; CDR2 reads YFSETQ. The CDR3 here is CASSQQVKETQYF. The DNA for the CDR3 is TGCGCCAGCAGCCAGCAGGTCAAAGAGACCCAGTACTTC.

V and J are TRBV13 and TRBJ1-2, with D possibly being TRBD1 (5 bases). This CDR3 comprises 12 residues. Germline V gives CDR1 PRHDT, CDR2 FYEKMQ (reference sequence). Deletions cut 7 bases from V and 10 bases from J, with 16 bases between. This chain's CDR3 is CASTSSFGAYTF. The CDR3 DNA follows: TGTGCCAGCACCTCTAGCTTTGGGGCCTACACCTTC.

This chain links TRBV27 with TRBJ2-7, with 7 bases lining up with TRBD2. Per germline, CDR1 MNHEY and CDR2 SMNVEV (reference sequence). V trimming: 2 bases; J trimming: 4 bases; junction bases outside the gene matches: 8. The CDR3 has 15 residues. In DNA, the CDR3 is TGTGCCAGCAGTTTAACGGGAGGTCCCCTTTACGAGCAGTACTTC. Translated: CASSLTGGPLYEQYF.

J is TRBJ2-7 and V is TRBV14, with no clear D. The CDR3 is made up of 11 amino acids. V was shortened by 1 base and J by 6 bases, with 4 bases between the two germline ends. CDR1 and CDR2 (germline): SGHDN, FVKESK. The CDR3 is CASSQGPEQYF. The CDR3 DNA follows: TGTGCCAGCAGCCAAGGGCCCGAGCAGTACTTC.

The chain combines TRBV7-8 with TRBJ1-1, with a weak D call TRBD1 (5 bases). V was cut by 1 base and J by 3 bases, with 15 bases left in between. Looked up from germline, CDR1 is SGHVS and CDR2 is FQNEAQ. This CDR3 is built from 16 residues. The CDR3 DNA follows: TGTGCCAGCAGCTTAGTTCCGGGACCCCTACACACTGAAGCTTTCTTT. This codes for CASSLVPGPLHTEAFF.

This clone was recorded once. The CDR3 nucleotides are TGTGCCAGCAGTTACCAGGGACAGACGGAAAAACTGTTTTTT. Its translation is CASSYQGQTEKLFF. The chain has TRBV6-5 and TRBJ1-4; 7 nucleotides align to TRBD1. This CDR3 has 14 amino acids. With 2 bases clipped from V and 8 bases from J, the junction kept 5 bases outside the gene matches. Germline V CDR1 and CDR2: MNHEY, SVGAGI.

The chain employs TRBV5-1 and TRBJ2-1, with 11 positions matching TRBD2. Germline V gene sequence: CDR1 SGHRS, CDR2 YFSETQ. This CDR3 has 15 residues. The V and J ends lost 0 bases and 4 bases, in that order; junction bases with no gene match: 0. The CDR3, as DNA: TGCGCCAGCAGCTTGGCTAGCGGGAGGTACAATGAGCAGTTCTTC. Amino acid sequence: CASSLASGRYNEQFF.

The chain uses TRBV6-1 and TRBJ2-1; D might be TRBD2 (6 bases). Trimming removed 6 bases from V and 7 bases from J, with 19 bases in between. This CDR3 spans 15 amino acids. Looked up from germline, CDR1 is MNHNS and CDR2 is SASEGT. Written as DNA, the CDR3 is TGTGCCAGCAGGGCTAGCAGGACGGGAGCGAATGAGCAGTTCTTC. This translates into CASRASRTGANEQFF.

J is TRBJ2-1 and V is TRBV2; TRBD1 is a possible D gene (5 bases). Trimming took off 6 bases at V and 4 bases at J, with 13 bases between the two ends. This CDR3 spans 14 amino acids. Germline-derived CDR1 and CDR2 are SNHLY and FYNNEI. For the CDR3, the DNA is TGTGCCAGCAGCCGTAACAGGCGATACAATGAGCAGTTCTTC. Encoded protein: CASSRNRRYNEQFF. Full variable domain (outside the CDR3, taken from reference TRBV2 and TRBJ2-1): EPEVTQTPSHQVTQMGQEVILRCVPISNHLYFYWYRQILGQKVEFLVSFYNNEISEKSEIFDDQFSVERPDGSNFTLKIRSTKLEDSAMYFCASSRNRRYNEQFFGPGTRLTVL.

The chain couples TRBV4-3 to TRBJ2-7, with D unresolved. V lost 4 bases, J lost 1 base, and 8 bases lay in between. The germline V gene has CDR1 LGHNA and CDR2 YSLEER. The CDR3 sequence is 13 residues long. The CDR3 loop reads CASSRTESYEQYF. As DNA, the CDR3 is TGCGCCAGCAGCCGGACGGAATCCTACGAGCAGTACTTC.